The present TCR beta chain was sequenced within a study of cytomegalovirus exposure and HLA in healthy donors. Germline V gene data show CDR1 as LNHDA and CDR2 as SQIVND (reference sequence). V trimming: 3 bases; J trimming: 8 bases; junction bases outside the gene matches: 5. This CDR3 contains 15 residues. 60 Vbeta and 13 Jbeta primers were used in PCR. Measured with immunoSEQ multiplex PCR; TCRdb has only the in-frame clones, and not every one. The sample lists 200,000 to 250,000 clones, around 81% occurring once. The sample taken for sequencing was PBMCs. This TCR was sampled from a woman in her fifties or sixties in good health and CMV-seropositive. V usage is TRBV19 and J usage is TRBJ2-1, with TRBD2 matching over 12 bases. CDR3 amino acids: CASSILAGGPDEQFF. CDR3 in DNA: TGTGCCAGTAGTATTCTAGCGGGGGGGCCAGATGAGCAGTTCTTC.